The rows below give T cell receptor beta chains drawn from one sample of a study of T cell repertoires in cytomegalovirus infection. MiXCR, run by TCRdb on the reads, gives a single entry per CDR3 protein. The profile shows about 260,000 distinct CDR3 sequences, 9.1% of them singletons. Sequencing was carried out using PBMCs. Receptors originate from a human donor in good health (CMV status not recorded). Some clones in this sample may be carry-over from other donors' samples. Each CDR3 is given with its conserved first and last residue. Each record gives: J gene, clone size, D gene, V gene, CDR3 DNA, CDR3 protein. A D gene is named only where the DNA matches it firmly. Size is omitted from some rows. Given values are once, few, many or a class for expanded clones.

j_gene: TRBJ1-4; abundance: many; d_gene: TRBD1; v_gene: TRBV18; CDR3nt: TGTGCCAGCTCACCACAGGGACAGGGACTGTTTTTT; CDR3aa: CASSPQGQGLFF
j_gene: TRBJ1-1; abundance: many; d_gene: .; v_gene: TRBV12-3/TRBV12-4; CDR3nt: TGTGCCAGCCGATCGAACACTGAAGCTTTCTTT; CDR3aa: CASRSNTEAFF
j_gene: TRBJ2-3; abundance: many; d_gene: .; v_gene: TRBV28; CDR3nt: TGTGCCAGCAGTTTTTCCAGGTCTCTTAAGGCTACGCAGTATTTT; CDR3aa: CASSFSRSLKATQYF
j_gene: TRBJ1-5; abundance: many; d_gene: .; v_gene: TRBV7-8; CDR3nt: TGTGCCAGCAGCCCAGGGGCGAATAGCAATCAGCCCCAGCATTTT; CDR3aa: CASSPGANSNQPQHF
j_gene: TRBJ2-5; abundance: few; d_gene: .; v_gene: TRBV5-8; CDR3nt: TGTGCCAGCAGCGCCCGACAGGAAGAGACCCAGTACTTC; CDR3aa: CASSARQEETQYF
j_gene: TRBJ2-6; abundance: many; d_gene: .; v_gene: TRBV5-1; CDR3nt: TGCGCCAGCAGCACGTCCGGGACACCATTCTCTGGGGCCAACGTCCTGACTTTC; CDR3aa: CASSTSGTPFSGANVLTF
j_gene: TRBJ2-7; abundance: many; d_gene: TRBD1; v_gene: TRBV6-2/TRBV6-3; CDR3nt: TGTGCCAGCAGATCAGACAGGGGGAGCTCCTACGAGCAGTACTTC; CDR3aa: CASRSDRGSSYEQYF
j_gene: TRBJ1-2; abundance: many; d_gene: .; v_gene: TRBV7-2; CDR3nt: TGTGCCAGCAGCTTAGGAGGGGCTAGCTATGGCTACACCTTC; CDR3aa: CASSLGGASYGYTF
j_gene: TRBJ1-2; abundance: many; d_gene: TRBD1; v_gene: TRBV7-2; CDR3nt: TGTGCCAGCAGCCCCTCCGGGACAGCTAACTTCTATGGCTACACCTTC; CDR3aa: CASSPSGTANFYGYTF
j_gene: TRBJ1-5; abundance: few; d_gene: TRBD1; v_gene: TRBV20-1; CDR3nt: TGCAGTGCTCTCCGCCGGACAGGACATCAGCCCCAGCATTTT; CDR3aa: CSALRRTGHQPQHF
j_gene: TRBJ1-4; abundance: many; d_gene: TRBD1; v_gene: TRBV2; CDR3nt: TGTGCCAGCAGTCTAGGAAGGACAGGGAGTGAAAAACTGTTTTTT; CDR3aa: CASSLGRTGSEKLFF
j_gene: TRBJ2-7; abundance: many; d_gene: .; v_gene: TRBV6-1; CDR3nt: TGTGCCAGCAGTGAAACGGATGAGACCTCCTACGAGCAGTACTTC; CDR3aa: CASSETDETSYEQYF
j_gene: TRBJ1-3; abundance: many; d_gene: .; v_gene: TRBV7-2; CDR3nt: TGTGCCAGCAGTTGGAGCTCTGGAAACACCATATATTTT; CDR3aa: CASSWSSGNTIYF
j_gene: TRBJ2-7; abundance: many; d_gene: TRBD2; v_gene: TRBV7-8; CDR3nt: TGTGCCAGCAAACAGCGGGAGATGGGCGAGCAGTACTTC; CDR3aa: CASKQREMGEQYF
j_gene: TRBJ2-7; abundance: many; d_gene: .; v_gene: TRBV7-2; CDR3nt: TGTGCCAGCAGCTTAATCAGGGGAGCGGGAATCCCCTACGAGCAGTACTTC; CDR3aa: CASSLIRGAGIPYEQYF
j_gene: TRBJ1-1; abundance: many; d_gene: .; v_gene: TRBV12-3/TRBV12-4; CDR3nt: TGTGCCAGCAGGGTCGCGCGGAAGAACACTGAAGCTTTCTTT; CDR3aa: CASRVARKNTEAFF
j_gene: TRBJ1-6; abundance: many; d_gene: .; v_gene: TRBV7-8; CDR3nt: TGTGCCAGCAGCTTAACTCAGGGGAATTGGGATTCACCCCTCCACTTT; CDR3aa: CASSLTQGNWDSPLHF
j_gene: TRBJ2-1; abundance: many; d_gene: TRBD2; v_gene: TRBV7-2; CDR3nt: TGTGCCAGCAGCTTAGAAGCGGGGGGGAACAATGAGCAGTTCTTC; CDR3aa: CASSLEAGGNNEQFF
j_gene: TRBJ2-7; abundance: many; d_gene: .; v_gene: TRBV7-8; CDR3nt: TGTGCCAGCAGCTTGACGGACACCTACGAGCAGTACTTC; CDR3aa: CASSLTDTYEQYF
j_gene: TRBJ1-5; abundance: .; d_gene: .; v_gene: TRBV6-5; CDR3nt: TGTGCCAGCAGATCCCGCGATGGCCAGCCCCAGCATTTT; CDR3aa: CASRSRDGQPQHF
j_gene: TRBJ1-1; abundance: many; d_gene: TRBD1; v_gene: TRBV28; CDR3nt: TGTGCCAGCAGTTTGCCACGACAGGGGTGGACTGAAGCTTTCTTT; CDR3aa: CASSLPRQGWTEAFF
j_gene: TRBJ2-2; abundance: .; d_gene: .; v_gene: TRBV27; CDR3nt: TGTGCCAGCAGGCGGGACTTTAACACCGGGGAGCTGTTTTTT; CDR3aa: CASRRDFNTGELFF
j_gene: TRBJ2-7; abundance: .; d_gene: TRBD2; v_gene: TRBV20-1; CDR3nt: TGCAGTGCAGCGGGACGGGTCAGCTCCTACGAGCAGTACTTC; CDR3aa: CSAAGRVSSYEQYF